Listed below are T cell receptor beta chains from one sample, sequenced in a study of T cells after posttransplantation cyclophosphamide. Sequenced by immunoSEQ multiplex PCR; TCRdb stores in-frame clones only, minus some. The specimen gives some 38,000 clones without singletons; the ten biggest hold 2.5%. Sequences were obtained from PBMCs. The receptors stem from a man in his fifties or sixties in good health, CMV-negative, and a related stem cell transplant donor. Both conserved end residues are part of each CDR3. D genes are given only for firm matches. Part of the rows lack a size; the others show once, few, many or a class for expanded clones.

cdr3_nt: TGCGCCAGCAGCCTCTATCTAGCGGGAGGGCAAGAGACCCAGTACTTC; cdr3_aa: CASSLYLAGGQETQYF; clone_size: many; v_call: TRBV4-1; j_call: TRBJ2-5; d_call: TRBD2
cdr3_nt: TGCGCCAGCAGCCGCTTGCCGACTAGCGGGGGGGCCATCGATACGCAGTATTTT; cdr3_aa: CASSRLPTSGGAIDTQYF; clone_size: many; v_call: TRBV4-3; j_call: TRBJ2-3; d_call: TRBD2
cdr3_nt: TGTGCCAGCAGCAAAGGAACAGGGGTGGTTGAGCAGTTCTTC; cdr3_aa: CASSKGTGVVEQFF; clone_size: many; v_call: TRBV21-1; j_call: TRBJ2-1; d_call: .
cdr3_nt: TGTGCCAGTAGTATAACGGCAGGTTATCAGCCCCAGCATTTT; cdr3_aa: CASSITAGYQPQHF; clone_size: .; v_call: TRBV19; j_call: TRBJ1-5; d_call: .
cdr3_nt: TGTGCCAGCAGCCAAGACAGGGGGCCGGGCACCGGGGAGCTGTTTTTT; cdr3_aa: CASSQDRGPGTGELFF; clone_size: many; v_call: TRBV4-2; j_call: TRBJ2-2; d_call: TRBD1
cdr3_nt: TGTGCCAGCAGCTTTAGTCCGGGGACAGTAAATCAGCCCCAGCATTTT; cdr3_aa: CASSFSPGTVNQPQHF; clone_size: many; v_call: TRBV7-9; j_call: TRBJ1-5; d_call: TRBD1
cdr3_nt: TGTGCCACCAGCAGACGTTCACAGGGGGAGAAACTGTTTTTT; cdr3_aa: CATSRRSQGEKLFF; clone_size: many; v_call: TRBV15; j_call: TRBJ1-4; d_call: TRBD1
cdr3_nt: TGCACCAGCAGCCAAGATAGGTCTAGCGGGACCCACTTATACAATGAGCAGTTCTTC; cdr3_aa: CTSSQDRSSGTHLYNEQFF; clone_size: many; v_call: TRBV1; j_call: TRBJ2-1; d_call: .
cdr3_nt: TGTGCCAGCAGCCGGGACAGGGGGCCCCAGCATTTT; cdr3_aa: CASSRDRGPQHF; clone_size: many; v_call: TRBV7-2; j_call: TRBJ1-5; d_call: TRBD1
cdr3_nt: TGTGCCAGCAGTCTGACGGGACAGGGTAACAAGCAGTACTTC; cdr3_aa: CASSLTGQGNKQYF; clone_size: many; v_call: TRBV27; j_call: TRBJ2-7; d_call: TRBD1
cdr3_nt: TGTGCCAGCAGTGAACGACAGGGGGTTCAGTACTTC; cdr3_aa: CASSERQGVQYF; clone_size: many; v_call: TRBV2; j_call: TRBJ2-4; d_call: TRBD1
cdr3_nt: TGTGCCAGCAGAGGGACAGGGGGCGGCGAGACCCAGTACTTC; cdr3_aa: CASRGTGGGETQYF; clone_size: .; v_call: TRBV6-5; j_call: TRBJ2-5; d_call: TRBD1
cdr3_nt: TGTGCCAGCAGCTCGAGAGATAGACAGGGAACGGCGGGCTACACCTTC; cdr3_aa: CASSSRDRQGTAGYTF; clone_size: many; v_call: TRBV7-9; j_call: TRBJ1-2; d_call: TRBD1
cdr3_nt: TGTGCCAGCAGCTTAGGCCGGGGGAGCTCCTACGAGCAGTACTTC; cdr3_aa: CASSLGRGSSYEQYF; clone_size: many; v_call: TRBV11-2; j_call: TRBJ2-7; d_call: .
cdr3_nt: TGCGCCAGCAGCCAACTTACAGGGGCGTGGGATAATTCACCCCTCCACTTT; cdr3_aa: CASSQLTGAWDNSPLHF; clone_size: many; v_call: TRBV4-3; j_call: TRBJ1-6; d_call: TRBD1
cdr3_nt: TGTGCCAGCTCACCTAGGACAGGGTTTGAGGAGCAGTACTTC; cdr3_aa: CASSPRTGFEEQYF; clone_size: many; v_call: TRBV18; j_call: TRBJ2-7; d_call: TRBD1
cdr3_nt: TGCGCCAGCAGCTCCGGGTGGGCTAGCGGGGGCACAGATACGCAGTATTTT; cdr3_aa: CASSSGWASGGTDTQYF; clone_size: few; v_call: TRBV5-1; j_call: TRBJ2-3; d_call: TRBD2
cdr3_nt: TGTGCCAGCAGTTTATCCCACTACAATGAGCAGTTCTTC; cdr3_aa: CASSLSHYNEQFF; clone_size: many; v_call: TRBV27; j_call: TRBJ2-1; d_call: .
cdr3_nt: TGTGCCAGCAGCGTATACCCAATACGGAACTATGGCTACACCTTC; cdr3_aa: CASSVYPIRNYGYTF; clone_size: many; v_call: TRBV9; j_call: TRBJ1-2; d_call: .
cdr3_nt: TGTGCCAGCAGCCAGACAGGGGTTTCCTACGAGCAGTACTTC; cdr3_aa: CASSQTGVSYEQYF; clone_size: many; v_call: TRBV14; j_call: TRBJ2-7; d_call: TRBD1
cdr3_nt: TGCGCCAGCAGCCAAGCCGGCGGCAGGGTCTCTGGGGCCAACGTCCTGACTTTC; cdr3_aa: CASSQAGGRVSGANVLTF; clone_size: many; v_call: TRBV4-3; j_call: TRBJ2-6; d_call: .
cdr3_nt: TGTGCCAGCAGCTTAGGTCGGACTGACAATCAGCCCCAGCATTTT; cdr3_aa: CASSLGRTDNQPQHF; clone_size: many; v_call: TRBV7-9; j_call: TRBJ1-5; d_call: .
cdr3_nt: TGCGCCAGCACCAGAGAGGCTGGCACTGAAGCTTTCTTT; cdr3_aa: CASTREAGTEAFF; clone_size: many; v_call: TRBV10-2; j_call: TRBJ1-1; d_call: .